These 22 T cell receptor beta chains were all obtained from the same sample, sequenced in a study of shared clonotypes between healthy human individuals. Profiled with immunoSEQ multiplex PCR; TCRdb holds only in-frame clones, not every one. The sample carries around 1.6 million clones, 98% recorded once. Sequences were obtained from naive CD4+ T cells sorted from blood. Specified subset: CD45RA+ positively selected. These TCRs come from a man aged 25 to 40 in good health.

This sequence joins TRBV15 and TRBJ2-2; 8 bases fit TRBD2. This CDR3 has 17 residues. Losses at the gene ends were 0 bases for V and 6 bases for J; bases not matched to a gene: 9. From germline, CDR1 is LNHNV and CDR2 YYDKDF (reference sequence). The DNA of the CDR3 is TGTGCCACCAGCAGAGATCATGTAGCGGGAACGGCCGGGGAGCTGTTTTTT. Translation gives CATSRDHVAGTAGELFF. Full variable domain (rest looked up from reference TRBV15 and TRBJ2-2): DAMVIQNPRYQVTQFGKPVTLSCSQTLNHNVMYWYQQKSSQAPKLLFHYYDKDFNNEADTPDNFQSRRPNTSFCFLDIRSPGLGDTAMYLCATSRDHVAGTAGELFFGEGSRLTVL.

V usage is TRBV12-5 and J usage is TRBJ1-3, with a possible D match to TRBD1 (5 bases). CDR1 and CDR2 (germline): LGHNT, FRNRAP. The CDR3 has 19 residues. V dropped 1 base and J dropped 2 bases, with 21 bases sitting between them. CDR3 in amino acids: CASGLGPPTGGLAGNTIYF. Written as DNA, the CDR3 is TGTGCTAGTGGTTTGGGCCCCCCCACGGGGGGATTAGCTGGAAACACCATATATTTT.

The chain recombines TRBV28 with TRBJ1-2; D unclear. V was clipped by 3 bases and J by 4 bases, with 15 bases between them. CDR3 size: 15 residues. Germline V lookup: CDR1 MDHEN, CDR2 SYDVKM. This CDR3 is CASSLVNTAGYGYTF. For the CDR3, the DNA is TGTGCCAGCAGTTTGGTCAACACGGCGGGCTATGGCTACACCTTC.

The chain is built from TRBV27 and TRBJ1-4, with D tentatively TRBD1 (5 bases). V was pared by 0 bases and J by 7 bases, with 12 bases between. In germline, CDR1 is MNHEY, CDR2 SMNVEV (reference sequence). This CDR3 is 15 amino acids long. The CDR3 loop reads CASSLSGTWGEKLFF. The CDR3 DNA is TGTGCCAGCAGTTTATCTGGGACCTGGGGTGAAAAACTGTTTTTT.

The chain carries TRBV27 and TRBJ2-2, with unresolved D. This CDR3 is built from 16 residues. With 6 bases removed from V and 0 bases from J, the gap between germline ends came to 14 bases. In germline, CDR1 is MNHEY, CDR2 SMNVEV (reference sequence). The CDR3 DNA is TGTGCCAGCAGACGTCAAGCGCTCGCGAACACCGGGGAGCTGTTTTTT. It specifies CASRRQALANTGELFF.

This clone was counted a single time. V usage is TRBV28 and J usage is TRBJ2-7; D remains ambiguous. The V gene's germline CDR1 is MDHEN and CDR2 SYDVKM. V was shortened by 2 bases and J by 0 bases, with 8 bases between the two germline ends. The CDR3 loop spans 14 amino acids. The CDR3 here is CASSLTSTSYEQYF. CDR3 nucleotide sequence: TGTGCCAGCAGTTTAACTTCCACCTCCTACGAGCAGTACTTC.

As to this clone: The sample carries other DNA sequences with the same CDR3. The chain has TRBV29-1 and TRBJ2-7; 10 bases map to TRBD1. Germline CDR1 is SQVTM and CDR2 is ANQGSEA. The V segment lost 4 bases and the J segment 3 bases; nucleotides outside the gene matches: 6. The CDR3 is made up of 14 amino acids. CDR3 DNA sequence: TGCAGCGTTGGTGGAGGGACAGGGGTCTACGAGCAGTACTTC. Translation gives CSVGGGTGVYEQYF.

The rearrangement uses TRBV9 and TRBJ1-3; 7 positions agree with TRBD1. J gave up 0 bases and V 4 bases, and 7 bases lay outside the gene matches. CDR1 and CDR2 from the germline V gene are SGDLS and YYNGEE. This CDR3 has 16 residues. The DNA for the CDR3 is TGTGCCAGCAGCACCGACTACAGGGGCTCTGGAAACACCATATATTTT. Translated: CASSTDYRGSGNTIYF.

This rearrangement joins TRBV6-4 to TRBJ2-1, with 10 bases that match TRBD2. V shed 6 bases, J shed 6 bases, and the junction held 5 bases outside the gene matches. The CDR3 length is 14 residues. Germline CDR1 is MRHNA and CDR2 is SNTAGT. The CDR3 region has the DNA TGTGCCAGCAGCTTGACTAGCGGGCCCAATGAGCAGTTCTTC. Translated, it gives CASSLTSGPNEQFF.

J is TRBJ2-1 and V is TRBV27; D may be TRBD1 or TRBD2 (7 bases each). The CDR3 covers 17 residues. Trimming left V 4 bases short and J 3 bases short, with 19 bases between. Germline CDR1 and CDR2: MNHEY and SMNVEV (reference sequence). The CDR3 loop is CASSWRGGTDFYNEQFF. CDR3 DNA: TGTGCCAGCAGTTGGAGGGGGGGGACAGATTTCTACAATGAGCAGTTCTTC.

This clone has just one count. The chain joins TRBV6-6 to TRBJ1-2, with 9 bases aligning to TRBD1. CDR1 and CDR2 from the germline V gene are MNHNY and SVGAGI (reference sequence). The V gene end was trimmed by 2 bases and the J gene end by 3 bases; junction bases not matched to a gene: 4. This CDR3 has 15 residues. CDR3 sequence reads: CASSYRDRVYYGYTF. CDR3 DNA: TGTGCCAGCAGTTACCGGGACAGGGTGTACTATGGCTACACCTTC.

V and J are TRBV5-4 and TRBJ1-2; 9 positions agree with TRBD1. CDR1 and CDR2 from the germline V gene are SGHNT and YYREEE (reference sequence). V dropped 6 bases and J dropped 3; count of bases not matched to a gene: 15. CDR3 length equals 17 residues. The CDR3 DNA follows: TGTGCCAGCACTGGAGACAGGGGGGTTATTAAGGACTATGGCTACACCTTC. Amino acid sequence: CASTGDRGVIKDYGYTF.

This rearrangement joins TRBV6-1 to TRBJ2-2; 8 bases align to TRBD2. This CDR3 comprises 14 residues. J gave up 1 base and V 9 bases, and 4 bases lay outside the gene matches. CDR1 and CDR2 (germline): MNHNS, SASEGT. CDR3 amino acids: CARTSGLNTGELFF. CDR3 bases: TGTGCCAGAACTAGCGGCCTGAACACCGGGGAGCTGTTTTTT.

The CDR3 coding sequence is TGTGCCAGCAGCTTAAGGGGGTTTGTCGGGACCGAGCAGTACTTC. Protein product: CASSLRGFVGTEQYF. The chain couples TRBV5-4 to TRBJ2-7; possibly TRBD1 for D (6 bases). The CDR3 sequence is 15 residues long. Trimming took 2 bases from V and 6 from J, leaving 18 bases between them. Per germline, CDR1 SGHNT and CDR2 YYREEE (reference sequence).

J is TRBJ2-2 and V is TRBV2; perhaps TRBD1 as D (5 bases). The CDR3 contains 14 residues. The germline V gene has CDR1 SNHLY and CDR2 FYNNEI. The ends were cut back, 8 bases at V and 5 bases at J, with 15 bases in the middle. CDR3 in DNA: TGTGCCAGCTCGGGCAGGACATATACCGGGGAGCTGTTTTTT. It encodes CASSGRTYTGELFF.

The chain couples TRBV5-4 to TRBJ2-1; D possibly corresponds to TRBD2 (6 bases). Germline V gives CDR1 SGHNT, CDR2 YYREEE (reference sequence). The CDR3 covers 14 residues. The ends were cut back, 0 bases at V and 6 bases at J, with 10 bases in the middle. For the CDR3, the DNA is TGTGCCAGCAGCTTGGACCTAGCGTCCAATGAGCAGTTCTTC. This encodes CASSLDLASNEQFF. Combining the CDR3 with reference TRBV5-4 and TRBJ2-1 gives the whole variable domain ETGVTQSPTHLIKTRGQQVTLRCSSQSGHNTVSWYQQALGQGPQFIFQYYREEENGRGNFPPRFSGLQFPNYSSELNVNALELDDSALYLCASSLDLASNEQFFGPGTRLTVL.

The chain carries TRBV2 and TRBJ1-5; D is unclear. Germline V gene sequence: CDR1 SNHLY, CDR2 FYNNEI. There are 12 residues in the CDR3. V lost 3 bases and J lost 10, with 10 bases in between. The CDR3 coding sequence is TGTGCCAGCAGTGAGGAAGGTCCCCCCCAGCATTTT. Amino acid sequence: CASSEEGPPQHF.

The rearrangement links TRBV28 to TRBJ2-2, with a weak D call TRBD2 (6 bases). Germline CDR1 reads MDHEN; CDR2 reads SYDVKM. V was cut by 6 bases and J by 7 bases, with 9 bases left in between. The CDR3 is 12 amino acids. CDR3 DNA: TGTGCCAGCAGGGAGCGGGTCGGGGAGCTGTTTTTT. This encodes CASRERVGELFF. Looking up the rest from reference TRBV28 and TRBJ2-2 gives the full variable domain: DVKVTQSSRYLVKRTGEKVFLECVQDMDHENMFWYRQDPGLGLRLIYFSYDVKMKEKGDIPEGYSVSREKKERFSLILESASTNQTSMYLCASRERVGELFFGEGSRLTVL.

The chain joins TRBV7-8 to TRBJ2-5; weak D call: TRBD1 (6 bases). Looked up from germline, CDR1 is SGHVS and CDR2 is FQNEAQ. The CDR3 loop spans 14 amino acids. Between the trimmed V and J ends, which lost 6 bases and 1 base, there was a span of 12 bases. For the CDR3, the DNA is TGTGCCAGCAGTCCCGGACAGTTCCAAGAGACCCAGTACTTC. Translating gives CASSPGQFQETQYF.

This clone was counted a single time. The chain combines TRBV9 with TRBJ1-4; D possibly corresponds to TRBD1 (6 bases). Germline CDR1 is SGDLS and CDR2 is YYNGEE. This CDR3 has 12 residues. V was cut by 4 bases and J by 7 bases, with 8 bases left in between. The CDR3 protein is CASSPGVEKLFF. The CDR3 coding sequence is TGTGCCAGCAGCCCAGGGGTTGAAAAACTGTTTTTT.

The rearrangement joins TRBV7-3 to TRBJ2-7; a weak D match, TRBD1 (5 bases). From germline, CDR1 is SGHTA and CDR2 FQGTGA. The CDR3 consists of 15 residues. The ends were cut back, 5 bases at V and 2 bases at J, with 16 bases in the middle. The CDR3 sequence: CASSAGRQNPYEQYF. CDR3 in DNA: TGTGCCAGCAGCGCAGGCCGACAGAACCCCTACGAGCAGTACTTC.

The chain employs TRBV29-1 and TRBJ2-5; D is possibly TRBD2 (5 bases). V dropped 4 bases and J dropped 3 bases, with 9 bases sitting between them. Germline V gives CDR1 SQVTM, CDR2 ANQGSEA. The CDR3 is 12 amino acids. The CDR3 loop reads CSVVGAEETQYF. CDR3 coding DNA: TGCAGCGTTGTTGGAGCGGAAGAGACCCAGTACTTC.